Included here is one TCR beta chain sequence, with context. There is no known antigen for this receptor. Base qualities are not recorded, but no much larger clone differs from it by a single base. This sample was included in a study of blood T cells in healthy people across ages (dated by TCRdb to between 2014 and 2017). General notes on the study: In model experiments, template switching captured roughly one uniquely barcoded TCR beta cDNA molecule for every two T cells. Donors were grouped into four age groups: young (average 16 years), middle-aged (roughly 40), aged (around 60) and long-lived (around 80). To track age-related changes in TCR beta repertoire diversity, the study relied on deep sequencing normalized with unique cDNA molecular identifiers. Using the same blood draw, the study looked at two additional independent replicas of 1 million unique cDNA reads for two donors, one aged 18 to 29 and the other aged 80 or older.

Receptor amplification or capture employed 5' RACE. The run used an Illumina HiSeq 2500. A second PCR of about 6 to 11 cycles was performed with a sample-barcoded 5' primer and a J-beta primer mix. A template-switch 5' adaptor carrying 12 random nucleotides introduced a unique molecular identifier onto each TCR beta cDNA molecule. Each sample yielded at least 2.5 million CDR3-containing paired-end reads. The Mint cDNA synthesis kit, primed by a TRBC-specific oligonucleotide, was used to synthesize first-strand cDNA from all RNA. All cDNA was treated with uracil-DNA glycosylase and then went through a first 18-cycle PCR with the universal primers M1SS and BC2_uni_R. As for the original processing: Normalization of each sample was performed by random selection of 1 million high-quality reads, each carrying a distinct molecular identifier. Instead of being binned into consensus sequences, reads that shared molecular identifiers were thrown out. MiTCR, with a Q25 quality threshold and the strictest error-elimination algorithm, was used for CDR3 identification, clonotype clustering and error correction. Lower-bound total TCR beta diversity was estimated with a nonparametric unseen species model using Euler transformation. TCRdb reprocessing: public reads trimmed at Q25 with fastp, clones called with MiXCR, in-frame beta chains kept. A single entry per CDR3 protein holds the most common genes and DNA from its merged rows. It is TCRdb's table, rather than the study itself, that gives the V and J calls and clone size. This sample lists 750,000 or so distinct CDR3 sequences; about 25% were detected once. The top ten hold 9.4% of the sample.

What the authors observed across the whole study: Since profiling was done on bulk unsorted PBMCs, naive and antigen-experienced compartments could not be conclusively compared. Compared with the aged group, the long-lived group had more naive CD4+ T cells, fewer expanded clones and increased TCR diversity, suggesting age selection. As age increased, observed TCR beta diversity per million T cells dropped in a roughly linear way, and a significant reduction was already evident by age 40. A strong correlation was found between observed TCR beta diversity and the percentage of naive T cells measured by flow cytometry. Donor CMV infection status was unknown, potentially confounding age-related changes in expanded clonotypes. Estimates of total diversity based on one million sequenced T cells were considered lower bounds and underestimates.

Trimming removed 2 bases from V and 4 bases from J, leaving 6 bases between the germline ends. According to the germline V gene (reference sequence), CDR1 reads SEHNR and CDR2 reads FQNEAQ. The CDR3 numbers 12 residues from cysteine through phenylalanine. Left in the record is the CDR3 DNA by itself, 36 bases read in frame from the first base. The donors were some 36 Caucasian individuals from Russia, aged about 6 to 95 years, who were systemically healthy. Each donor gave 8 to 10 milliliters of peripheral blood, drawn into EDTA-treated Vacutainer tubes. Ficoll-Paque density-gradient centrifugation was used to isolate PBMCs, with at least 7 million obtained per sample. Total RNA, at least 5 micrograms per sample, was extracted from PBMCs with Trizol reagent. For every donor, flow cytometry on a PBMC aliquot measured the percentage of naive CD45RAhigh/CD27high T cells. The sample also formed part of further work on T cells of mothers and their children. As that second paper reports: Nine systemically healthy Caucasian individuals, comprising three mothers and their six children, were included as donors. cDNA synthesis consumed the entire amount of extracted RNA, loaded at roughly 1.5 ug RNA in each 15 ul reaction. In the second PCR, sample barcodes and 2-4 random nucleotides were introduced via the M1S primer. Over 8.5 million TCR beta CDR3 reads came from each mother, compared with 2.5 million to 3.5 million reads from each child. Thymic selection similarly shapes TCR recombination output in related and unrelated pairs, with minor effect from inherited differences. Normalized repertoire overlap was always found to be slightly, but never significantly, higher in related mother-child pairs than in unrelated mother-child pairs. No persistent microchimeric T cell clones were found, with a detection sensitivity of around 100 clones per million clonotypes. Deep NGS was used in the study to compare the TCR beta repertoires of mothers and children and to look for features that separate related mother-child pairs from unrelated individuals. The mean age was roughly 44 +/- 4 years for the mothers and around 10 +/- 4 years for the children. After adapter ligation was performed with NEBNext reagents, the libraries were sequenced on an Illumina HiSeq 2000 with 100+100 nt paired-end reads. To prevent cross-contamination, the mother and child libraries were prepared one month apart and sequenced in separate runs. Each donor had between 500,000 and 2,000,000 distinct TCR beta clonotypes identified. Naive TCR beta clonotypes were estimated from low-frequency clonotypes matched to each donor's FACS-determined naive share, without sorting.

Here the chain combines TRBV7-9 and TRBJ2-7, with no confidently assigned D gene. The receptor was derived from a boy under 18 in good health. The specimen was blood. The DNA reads TGTGCCAGCAGCTTAAGGTTATACGAGCAGTACTTC. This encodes CASSLRLYEQYF.